The 3 T cell receptor beta chains below were found in one sample sequenced in a study of cytomegalovirus exposure and HLA in healthy donors. 13 Jbeta primers and 60 Vbeta primers were used for the PCR. TCRdb keeps only in-frame clones here, not all; method: immunoSEQ multiplex PCR. The data show 130,000 to 150,000 clones, approximately 78% seen once. Sequences were obtained from PBMCs. These receptors were obtained from a man between 40 and 49 years old in good health and CMV-seropositive.

This rearrangement joins TRBV28 to TRBJ2-1; the D gene is possibly TRBD1 (6 bases). Trimming left V 3 bases short and J 2 bases short, with 11 bases between. The germline V gene has CDR1 MDHEN and CDR2 SYDVKM. This CDR3 has 15 amino acids. In DNA form, the CDR3 reads TGTGCCAGCAGTTTTCGCCAGGGGCCCTACAATGAGCAGTTCTTC. Its protein is CASSFRQGPYNEQFF.

This sequence joins TRBV6-6 and TRBJ1-6, with TRBD1 matching 7 bases. CDR3 length: 15 amino acids. Germline V CDR1 and CDR2: MNHNY, SVGAGI (reference sequence). The J segment lost 5 bases and the V segment lost 3 bases, leaving 4 bases of the junction unmatched. CDR3 amino acids: CASSYATGDNSPLHF. The CDR3 DNA reads as TGTGCCAGCAGTTATGCCACAGGGGATAATTCACCCCTCCACTTT.

This chain links TRBV6-1 with TRBJ2-1; 7 nucleotides align to TRBD2. The junction had 7 bases not matched to a gene; V was cut back by 0 bases and J by 2 bases. Germline V lookup: CDR1 MNHNS, CDR2 SASEGT. This CDR3 is 17 amino acids long. CDR3 residues: CASSEAGLVGAYNEQFF. For the CDR3, the DNA is TGTGCCAGCAGTGAAGCCGGACTAGTAGGGGCCTACAATGAGCAGTTCTTC.